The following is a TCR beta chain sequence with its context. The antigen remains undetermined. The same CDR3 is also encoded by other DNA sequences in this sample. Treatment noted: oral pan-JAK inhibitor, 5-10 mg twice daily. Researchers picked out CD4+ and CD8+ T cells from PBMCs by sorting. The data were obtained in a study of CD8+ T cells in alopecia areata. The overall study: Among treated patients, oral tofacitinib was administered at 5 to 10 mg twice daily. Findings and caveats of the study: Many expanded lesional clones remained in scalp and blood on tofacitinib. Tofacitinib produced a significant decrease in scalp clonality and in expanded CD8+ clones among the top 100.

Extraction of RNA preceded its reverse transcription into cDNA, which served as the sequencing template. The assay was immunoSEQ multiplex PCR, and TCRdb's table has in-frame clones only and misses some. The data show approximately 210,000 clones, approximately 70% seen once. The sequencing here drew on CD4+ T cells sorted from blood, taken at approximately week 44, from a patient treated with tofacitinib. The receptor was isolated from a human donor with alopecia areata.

The DNA of the CDR3 is TGTGCCAGCAGCTTAGTGGGGGGCGGCACAGATACGCAGTATTTT. This sequence encodes CASSLVGGGTDTQYF. The V gene is TRBV7-6, the J gene TRBJ2-3; D possibly uses TRBD1 or TRBD2 (6 bases each). Germline V lookup: CDR1 SGHVS, CDR2 FNYEAQ. V was shortened by 1 base and J by 1 base, with 9 bases between the two germline ends. This CDR3 spans 15 amino acids.